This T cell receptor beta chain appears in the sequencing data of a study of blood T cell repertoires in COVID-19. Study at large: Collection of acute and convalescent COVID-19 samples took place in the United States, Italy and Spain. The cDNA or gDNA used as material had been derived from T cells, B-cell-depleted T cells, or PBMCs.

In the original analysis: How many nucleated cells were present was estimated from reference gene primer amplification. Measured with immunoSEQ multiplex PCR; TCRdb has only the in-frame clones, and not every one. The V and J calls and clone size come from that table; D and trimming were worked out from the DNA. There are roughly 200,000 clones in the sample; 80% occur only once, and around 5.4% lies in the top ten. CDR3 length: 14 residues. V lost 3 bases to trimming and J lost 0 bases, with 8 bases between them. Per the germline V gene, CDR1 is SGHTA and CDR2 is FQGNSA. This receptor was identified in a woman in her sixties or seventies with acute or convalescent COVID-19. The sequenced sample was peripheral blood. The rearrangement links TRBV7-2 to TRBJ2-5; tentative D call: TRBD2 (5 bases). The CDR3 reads CASSFQRNQETQYF. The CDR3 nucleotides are TGTGCCAGCAGCTTCCAGCGGAACCAAGAGACCCAGTACTTC.